This T cell receptor beta chain is drawn from a study of T-cell reconstitution after alpha-beta-depleted transplantation in children. Whole-study results and caveats: Diversity and T-cell counts at one year after transplant derived mostly from new T cells. Several hundred rapidly expanded clones from non-depleted graft cells reportedly supplied alpha-beta T cells about two months post-transplant. Several patients had high TCRbeta diversity at day 60; it came from surviving recipient T cells and thymic progenitors.

Unique molecular identifiers were incorporated into the prepared TCRbeta library. Each CDR3 protein is one row after TCRdb ran MiXCR on the PCR reads. This sample has 500,000 to 600,000 distinct CDR3 sequences; 27% occur once, and the top ten carry 35% to 40%. The CDR3 sequence is 16 residues long. Germline V gene sequence: CDR1 MNHEY, CDR2 SMNVEV (reference sequence). The germline V and J ends were trimmed by 2 bases and 3 bases, with 17 bases remaining between them. As for this clonotype: Its specificity is unknown.

The TCR was taken from a boy less than two years old with Wiskott-Aldrich syndrome, due to receive a stem cell transplant. The chain recombines TRBV27 with TRBJ2-7; D possibly uses TRBD1 or TRBD2 (6 bases each). The input for sequencing was PBMCs, taken before TCRalphabeta/CD19-depleted stem cell transplant. In DNA form, the CDR3 reads TGTGCCAGCAGTTTACGAGGGGGACTTCCCCACTACGAGCAGTACTTC. Translating it yields CASSLRGGLPHYEQYF.